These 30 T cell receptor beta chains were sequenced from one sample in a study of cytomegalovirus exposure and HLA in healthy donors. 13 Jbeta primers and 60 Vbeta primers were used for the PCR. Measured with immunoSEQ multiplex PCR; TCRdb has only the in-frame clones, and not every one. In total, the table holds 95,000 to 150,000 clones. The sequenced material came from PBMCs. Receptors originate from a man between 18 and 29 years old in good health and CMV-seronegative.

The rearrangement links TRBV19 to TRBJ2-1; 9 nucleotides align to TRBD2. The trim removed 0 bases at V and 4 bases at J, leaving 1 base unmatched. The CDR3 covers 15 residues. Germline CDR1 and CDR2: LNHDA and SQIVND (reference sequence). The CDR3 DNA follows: TGTGCCAGTAGTATAGAGGCGGGAGGGTACAATGAGCAGTTCTTC. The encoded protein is CASSIEAGGYNEQFF.

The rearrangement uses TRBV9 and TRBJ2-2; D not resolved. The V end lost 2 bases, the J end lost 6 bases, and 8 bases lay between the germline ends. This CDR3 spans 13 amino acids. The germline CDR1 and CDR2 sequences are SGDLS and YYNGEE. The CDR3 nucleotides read TGTGCCAGCAGCGTTAGAACGTCCGGGGAGCTGTTTTTT. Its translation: CASSVRTSGELFF.

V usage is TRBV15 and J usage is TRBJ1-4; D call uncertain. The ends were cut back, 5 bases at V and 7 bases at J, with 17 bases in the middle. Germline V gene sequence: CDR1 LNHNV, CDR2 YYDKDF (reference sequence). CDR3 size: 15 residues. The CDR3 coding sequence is TGTGCCACCAGCCTTACTAGAGGGCCGGTTGAAAAACTGTTTTTT. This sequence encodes CATSLTRGPVEKLFF.

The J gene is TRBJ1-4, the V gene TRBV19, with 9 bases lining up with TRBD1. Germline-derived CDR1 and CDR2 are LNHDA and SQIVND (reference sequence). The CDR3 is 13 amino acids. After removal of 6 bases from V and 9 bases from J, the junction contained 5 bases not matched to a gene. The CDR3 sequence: CASRRQGDKKLFF. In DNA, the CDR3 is TGTGCCAGTAGAAGACAGGGGGATAAAAAACTGTTTTTT.

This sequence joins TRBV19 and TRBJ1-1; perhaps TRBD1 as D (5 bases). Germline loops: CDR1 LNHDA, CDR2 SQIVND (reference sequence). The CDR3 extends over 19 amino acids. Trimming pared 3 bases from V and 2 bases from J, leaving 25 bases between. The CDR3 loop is CASSIRQSLVGGVNTEAFF. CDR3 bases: TGTGCCAGTAGTATTCGCCAGTCTCTAGTGGGAGGGGTAAACACTGAAGCTTTCTTT.

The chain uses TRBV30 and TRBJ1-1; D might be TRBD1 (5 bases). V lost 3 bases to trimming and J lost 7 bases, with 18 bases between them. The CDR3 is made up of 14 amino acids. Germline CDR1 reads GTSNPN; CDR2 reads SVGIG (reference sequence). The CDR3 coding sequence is TGTGCCTGGAGGGCAGACAGCCGAGTACTTGAAGCTTTCTTT. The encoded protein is CAWRADSRVLEAFF.

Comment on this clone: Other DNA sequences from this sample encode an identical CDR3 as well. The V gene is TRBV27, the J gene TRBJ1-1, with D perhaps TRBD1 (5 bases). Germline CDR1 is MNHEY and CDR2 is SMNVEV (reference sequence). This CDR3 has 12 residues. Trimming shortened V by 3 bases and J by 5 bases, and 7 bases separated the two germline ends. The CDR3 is CASSFRGTEAFF. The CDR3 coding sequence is TGTGCCAGCAGTTTTCGGGGGACTGAAGCTTTCTTT.

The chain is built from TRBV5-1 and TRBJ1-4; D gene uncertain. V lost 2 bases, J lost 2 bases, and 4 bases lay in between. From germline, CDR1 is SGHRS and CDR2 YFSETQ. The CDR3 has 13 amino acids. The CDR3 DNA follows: TGCGCCAGCAGCTTCCTTACTAATGAAAAACTGTTTTTT. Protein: CASSFLTNEKLFF. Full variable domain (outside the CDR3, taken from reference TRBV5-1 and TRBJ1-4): KAGVTQTPRYLIKTRGQQVTLSCSPISGHRSVSWYQQTPGQGLQFLFEYFSETQRNKGNFPGRFSGRQFSNSRSEMNVSTLELGDSALYLCASSFLTNEKLFFGSGTQLSVL.

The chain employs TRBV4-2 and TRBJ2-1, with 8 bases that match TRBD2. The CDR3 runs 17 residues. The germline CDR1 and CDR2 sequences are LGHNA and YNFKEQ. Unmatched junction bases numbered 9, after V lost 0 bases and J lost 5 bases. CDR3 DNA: TGTGCCAGCAGCCAAGATCATGGCGGGGGGCCCCACAATGAGCAGTTCTTC. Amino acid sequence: CASSQDHGGGPHNEQFF.

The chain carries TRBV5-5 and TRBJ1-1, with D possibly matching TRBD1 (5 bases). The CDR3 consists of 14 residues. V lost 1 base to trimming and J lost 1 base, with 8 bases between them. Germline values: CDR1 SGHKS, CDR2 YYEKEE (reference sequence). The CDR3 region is CASSLSGGNTEAFF. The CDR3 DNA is TGTGCCAGCAGCTTGTCGGGGGGGAACACTGAAGCTTTCTTT. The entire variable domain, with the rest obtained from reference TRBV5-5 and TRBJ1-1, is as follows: DAGVTQSPTHLIKTRGQQVTLRCSPISGHKSVSWYQQVLGQGPQFIFQYYEKEERGRGNFPDRFSARQFPNYSSELNVNALLLGDSALYLCASSLSGGNTEAFFGQGTRLTVV.

The CDR3 DNA sequence: TGCGCCAGCAGCTTGGCCGGGGGGCTAGACACCATATATTTT. It codes for CASSLAGGLDTIYF. This chain joins TRBV5-1 and TRBJ1-3; D is perhaps TRBD1 (6 bases). Germline assignment: CDR1 SGHRS and CDR2 YFSETQ. The V and J ends lost 0 bases and 8 bases respectively, with 12 bases between them. CDR3 length equals 14 residues.

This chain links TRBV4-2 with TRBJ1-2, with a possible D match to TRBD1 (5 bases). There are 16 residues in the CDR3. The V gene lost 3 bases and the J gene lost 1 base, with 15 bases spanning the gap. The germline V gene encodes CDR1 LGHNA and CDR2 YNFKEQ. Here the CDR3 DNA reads TGTGCCAGCAGCCAGTCCCGGGGGGAGGGTAACTATGGCTACACCTTC. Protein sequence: CASSQSRGEGNYGYTF.

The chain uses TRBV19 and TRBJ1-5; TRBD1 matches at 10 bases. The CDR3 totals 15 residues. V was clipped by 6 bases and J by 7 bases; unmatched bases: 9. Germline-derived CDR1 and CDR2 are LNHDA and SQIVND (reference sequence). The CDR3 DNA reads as TGTGCCAGTAGGGGGGGACAGGGGTCGTACCAGCCCCAGCATTTT. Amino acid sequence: CASRGGQGSYQPQHF.

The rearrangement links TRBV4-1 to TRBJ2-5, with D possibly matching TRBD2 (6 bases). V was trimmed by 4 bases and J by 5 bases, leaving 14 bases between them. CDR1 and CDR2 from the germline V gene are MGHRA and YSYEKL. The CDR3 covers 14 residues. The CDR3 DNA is TGCGCCAGCAGCCCTATCGGGAGAGTTGAGACCCAGTACTTC. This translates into CASSPIGRVETQYF.

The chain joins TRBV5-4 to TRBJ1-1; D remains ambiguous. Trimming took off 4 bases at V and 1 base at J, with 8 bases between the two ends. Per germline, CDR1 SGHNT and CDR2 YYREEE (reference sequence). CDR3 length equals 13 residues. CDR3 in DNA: TGTGCCAGCAGCCGGGAATCGAACACTGAAGCTTTCTTT. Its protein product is CASSRESNTEAFF.

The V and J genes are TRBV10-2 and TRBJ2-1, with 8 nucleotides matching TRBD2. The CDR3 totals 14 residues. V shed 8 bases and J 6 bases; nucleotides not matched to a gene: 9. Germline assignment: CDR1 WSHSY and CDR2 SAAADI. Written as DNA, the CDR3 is TGCGCCAGCGTAAGCGGGAGAGGAGGCAATGAGCAGTTCTTC. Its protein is CASVSGRGGNEQFF.

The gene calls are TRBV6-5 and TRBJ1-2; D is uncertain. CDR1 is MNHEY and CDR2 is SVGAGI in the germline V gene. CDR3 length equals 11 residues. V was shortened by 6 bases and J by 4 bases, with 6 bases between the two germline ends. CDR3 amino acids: CASRGGYGYTF. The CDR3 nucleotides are TGTGCCAGCAGGGGAGGCTATGGCTACACCTTC.

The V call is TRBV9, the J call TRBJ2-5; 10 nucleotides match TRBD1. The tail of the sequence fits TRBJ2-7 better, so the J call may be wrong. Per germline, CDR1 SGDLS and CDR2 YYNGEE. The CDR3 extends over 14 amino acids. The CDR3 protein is CASSGGDRGYEQYF. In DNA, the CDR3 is TGTGCCAGCAGCGGGGGGGACAGGGGTTACGAGCAGTACTTC.

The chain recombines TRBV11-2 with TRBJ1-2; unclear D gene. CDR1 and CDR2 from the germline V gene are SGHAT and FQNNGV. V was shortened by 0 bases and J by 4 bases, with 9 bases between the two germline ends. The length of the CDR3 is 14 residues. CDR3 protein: CASSLDGQSYGYTF. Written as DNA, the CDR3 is TGTGCCAGCAGCTTAGATGGGCAGTCCTATGGCTACACCTTC.

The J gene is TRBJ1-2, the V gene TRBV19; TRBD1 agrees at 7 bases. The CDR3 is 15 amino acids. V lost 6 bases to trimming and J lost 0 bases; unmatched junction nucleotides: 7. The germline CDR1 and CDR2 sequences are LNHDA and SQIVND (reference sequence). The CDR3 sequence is CASRVMGQSNYGYTF. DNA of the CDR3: TGTGCCAGTAGAGTCATGGGACAGTCTAACTATGGCTACACCTTC.

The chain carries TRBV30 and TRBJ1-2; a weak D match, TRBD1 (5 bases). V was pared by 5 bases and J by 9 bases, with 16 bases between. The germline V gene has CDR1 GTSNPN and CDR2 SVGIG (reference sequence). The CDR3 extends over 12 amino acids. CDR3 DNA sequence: TGTGCCTGGGACCAGGGACTTACCAGCTACACCTTC. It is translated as CAWDQGLTSYTF.

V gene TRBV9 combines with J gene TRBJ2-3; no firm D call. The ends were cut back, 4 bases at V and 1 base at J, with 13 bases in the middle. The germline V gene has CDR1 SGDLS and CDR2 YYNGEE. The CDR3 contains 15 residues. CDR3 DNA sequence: TGTGCCAGCAGCACGAGAGGTTTCGGCACAGATACGCAGTATTTT. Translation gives CASSTRGFGTDTQYF.

The CDR3 reads CASSSGSGTNTGELFF. CDR3 bases: TGTGCCAGCAGTTCGGGCAGCGGAACCAACACCGGGGAGCTGTTTTTT. This chain links TRBV6-6 with TRBJ2-2, with D tentatively TRBD2 (5 bases). Trimming removed 4 bases from V and 2 bases from J, with 14 bases in between. Per the germline V gene, CDR1 is MNHNY and CDR2 is SVGAGI (reference sequence). The CDR3 is made up of 16 amino acids.

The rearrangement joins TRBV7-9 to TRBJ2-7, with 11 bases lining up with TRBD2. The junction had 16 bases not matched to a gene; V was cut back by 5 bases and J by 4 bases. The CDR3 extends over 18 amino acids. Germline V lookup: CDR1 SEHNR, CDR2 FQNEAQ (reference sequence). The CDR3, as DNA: TGTGCCAGCAGCGCTCCGGGACTAGCGGAGCTGAGGGGATACGAGCAGTACTTC. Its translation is CASSAPGLAELRGYEQYF.

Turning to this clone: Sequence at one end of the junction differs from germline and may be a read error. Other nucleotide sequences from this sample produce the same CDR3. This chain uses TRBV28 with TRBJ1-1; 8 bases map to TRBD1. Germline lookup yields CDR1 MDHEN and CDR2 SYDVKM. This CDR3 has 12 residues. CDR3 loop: CATRTGPTEAFF. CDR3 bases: TGTGCCACCAGGACAGGGCCCACTGAAGCCTTCTTT. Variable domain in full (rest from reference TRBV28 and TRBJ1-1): DVKVTQSSRYLVKRTGEKVFLECVQDMDHENMFWYRQDPGLGLRLIYFSYDVKMKEKGDIPEGYSVSREKKERFSLILESASTNQTSMYLCATRTGPTEAFFGQGTRLTVV.

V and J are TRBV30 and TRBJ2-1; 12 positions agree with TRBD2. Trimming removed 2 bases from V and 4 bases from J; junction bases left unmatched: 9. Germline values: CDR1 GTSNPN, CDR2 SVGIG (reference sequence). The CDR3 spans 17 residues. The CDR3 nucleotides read TGTGCCTGGAGTTACGGACTAGCGGGGCAAAATTACAATGAGCAGTTCTTC. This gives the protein CAWSYGLAGQNYNEQFF.

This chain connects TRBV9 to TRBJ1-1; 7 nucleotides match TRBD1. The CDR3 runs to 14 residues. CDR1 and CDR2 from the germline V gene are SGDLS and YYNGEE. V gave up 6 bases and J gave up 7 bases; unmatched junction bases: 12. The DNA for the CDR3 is TGTGCCAGCACCGACCTCAGGGGGAAGAGTGAAGCTTTCTTT. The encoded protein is CASTDLRGKSEAFF.

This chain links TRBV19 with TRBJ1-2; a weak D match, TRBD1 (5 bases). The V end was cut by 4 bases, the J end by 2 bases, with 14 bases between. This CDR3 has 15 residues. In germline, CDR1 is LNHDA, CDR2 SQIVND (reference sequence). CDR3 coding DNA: TGTGCCAGTAGTACCCCTAGGGGTATGAACTATGGCTACACCTTC. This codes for CASSTPRGMNYGYTF.

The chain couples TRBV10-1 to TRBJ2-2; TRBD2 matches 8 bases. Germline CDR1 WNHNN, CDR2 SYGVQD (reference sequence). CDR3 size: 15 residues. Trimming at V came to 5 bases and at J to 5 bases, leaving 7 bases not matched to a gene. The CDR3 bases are TGCGCCAGCAGTTTTAGCGGGGCCCCAACCGGGGAGCTGTTTTTT. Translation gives CASSFSGAPTGELFF.

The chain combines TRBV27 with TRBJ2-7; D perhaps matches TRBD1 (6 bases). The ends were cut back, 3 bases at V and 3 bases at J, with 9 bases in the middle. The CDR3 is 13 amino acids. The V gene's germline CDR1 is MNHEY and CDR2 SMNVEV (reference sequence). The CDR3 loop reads CASSFRGNYEQYF. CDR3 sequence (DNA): TGTGCCAGCAGTTTCAGGGGTAACTACGAGCAGTACTTC.